The TCR beta chain under discussion was sequenced for a study of blood T cell repertoires in COVID-19. Study details: Whether acute or convalescent, the COVID-19 samples came from the United States, Italy and Spain. T cells, B-cell-depleted T cells, or PBMCs provided the cDNA or gDNA that served as material.

Per the authors' pipeline: Amplification from reference gene primers served as the basis for estimated nucleated cell counts. TCRdb's copy holds only in-frame clones and misses some; the assay was immunoSEQ multiplex PCR. From that table come the V and J calls and clone size; the DNA was used to work out D and trimming. The top ten hold approximately 2.3% of the sample, which has 230,000 or so clones, 70% to 85% seen once. Germline lookup yields CDR1 MNHEY and CDR2 SMNVEV (reference sequence). The CDR3 totals 15 residues. Trimming took 8 bases from V and 4 from J, leaving 18 bases between them. The V and J genes are TRBV27 and TRBJ1-3; maybe TRBD1 (5 bases). This receptor was identified in a man aged 35 to 55 who had recovered from COVID-19. The sample consisted of peripheral blood. The CDR3 coding sequence is TGTGCCAGCGGACGTCACGGGAGGGGAGGAAACACCATATATTTT. Translation: CASGRHGRGGNTIYF.